The 32 T cell receptor beta chains below all came from one sample that was sequenced in a study of T-cell reconstitution after alpha-beta-depleted transplantation in children. A TCRbeta library incorporating unique molecular identifiers was prepared. TCRdb itself ran the PCR reads through MiXCR, one entry per CDR3 protein. The table shows about 870,000 distinct CDR3 sequences, with roughly 15% occurring only once. Sequences were derived from PBMCs, mostly from graft donor cells, sampled 360 days after TCRalphabeta/CD19-depleted stem cell transplant. The receptors derive from a male patient between 10 and 17 years old who had a stem cell transplant for acute lymphoblastic leukemia, so the T cells may come from the graft donor.

Ten or more counts support this clonotype. The J gene is TRBJ2-1, the V gene TRBV11-3, with 15 positions matching TRBD2. Germline V gene sequence: CDR1 SGHNT, CDR2 YENEEA. Losses at the gene ends were 3 bases for V and 0 bases for J; bases not matched to a gene: 3. The CDR3 is made up of 18 amino acids. DNA for the CDR3: TGTGCCAGCAGCTTGGGACTAGCGGGAGGACGCTCCTACAATGAGCAGTTCTTC. Translating gives CASSLGLAGGRSYNEQFF.

Only a few counts were recorded for this clonotype. V usage is TRBV20-1 and J usage is TRBJ2-5; possible D gene TRBD1, 6 bases. The CDR3 spans 13 residues. Trimming left V 6 bases short and J 9 bases short, with 20 bases between. Germline CDR1 reads DFQATT; CDR2 reads SNEGSKA (reference sequence). The CDR3 loop reads CSAGDRIGVAQYF. CDR3 bases: TGCAGTGCGGGCGACAGGATCGGGGTGGCCCAGTACTTC.

There are many counts of this clonotype. The chain links TRBV4-1 to TRBJ2-5, with a possible D match to TRBD2 (5 bases). Germline V gene sequence: CDR1 MGHRA, CDR2 YSYEKL. This CDR3 is 15 amino acids long. Deletions cut 1 base from V and 5 bases from J, with 14 bases between. CDR3 coding DNA: TGCGCCAGCAGCCAAGTTGGCCTAGCCGGTGAGACCCAGTACTTC. Residues: CASSQVGLAGETQYF.

V usage is TRBV12-3 or TRBV12-4 and J usage is TRBJ2-4; D is possibly TRBD1 (6 bases). CDR3 length: 18 amino acids. The V end lost 4 bases, the J end lost 0 bases, and 19 bases lay between the germline ends. The CDR3 region has the DNA TGTGCCAGCAGTTACAGGGCCCCAGCGCCTCTAGCCAAAAACATTCAGTACTTC. The encoded protein is CASSYRAPAPLAKNIQYF.

This clonotype was found a few times. The V and J genes are TRBV13 and TRBJ1-1, with a weak D call TRBD1 (6 bases). Trimming removed 0 bases at V and 5 bases at J, with 10 bases between. The CDR3 runs 14 residues. From germline, CDR1 is PRHDT and CDR2 FYEKMQ (reference sequence). The CDR3 nucleotides read TGTGCCAGCAGCTTAGGACAGGGTAAGACTGAAGCTTTCTTT. Translating it yields CASSLGQGKTEAFF.

The V gene is TRBV5-1, the J gene TRBJ2-7, with TRBD2 matching over 7 bases. The V segment lost 4 bases and the J segment 4 bases; nucleotides outside the gene matches: 14. The germline V gene encodes CDR1 SGHRS and CDR2 YFSETQ. The length of the CDR3 is 16 residues. In nucleotides, the CDR3 is TGCGCCAGCAGCCCGACAGCCGGGACTACCACGTACGAGCAGTACTTC. This translates into CASSPTAGTTTYEQYF.

V gene TRBV27 combines with J gene TRBJ2-7; 8 bases match TRBD1. V lost 2 bases and J lost 4; bases outside the gene matches: 4. CDR3 size: 14 residues. Germline V gene sequence: CDR1 MNHEY, CDR2 SMNVEV (reference sequence). CDR3 residues: CASSLQGANYEQYF. DNA of the CDR3: TGTGCCAGCAGTTTACAGGGGGCGAATTACGAGCAGTACTTC.

This clonotype occurred many times. The limits of the CDR3 on the DNA are not certain, so only TCRdb's listed CDR3 is given. This chain links TRBV6-2 or TRBV6-3 with TRBJ2-7; TRBD2, as called in the table, went unchecked against the DNA. 20 amino acids form the CDR3, both terminal residues included. Per the germline V gene, CDR1 is MNHEY and CDR2 is SVGEGT. The CDR3 spells CASSSSGRLSLPAFVYEQYF.

As DNA, the CDR3 is TGTGCCAGCAGCGTCTACGGATCGGGAGAGACCCAGTACTTC. Translation: CASSVYGSGETQYF. This chain links TRBV9 with TRBJ2-5, with D unclear. The germline V and J ends were trimmed by 2 bases and 4 bases, with 12 bases remaining between them. The CDR3 has 14 residues. Germline V gene sequence: CDR1 SGDLS, CDR2 YYNGEE.

This clonotype was detected many times. The chain couples TRBV12-3 or TRBV12-4 to TRBJ2-1; 8 bases are shared with TRBD2. The CDR3 has 14 residues. V shed 3 bases and J 8 bases; nucleotides not matched to a gene: 6. The CDR3 DNA sequence: TGTGCCAGCAGTTTTAGCGGGGTCTGGGATGAGCAGTTCTTC. It codes for CASSFSGVWDEQFF.

This clonotype was counted a few times. J is TRBJ2-3 and V is TRBV20-1, with D maybe TRBD2 (5 bases). This CDR3 contains 13 residues. Germline values: CDR1 DFQATT, CDR2 SNEGSKA (reference sequence). V shed 4 bases and J shed 3 bases, with 11 bases lying between them. For the CDR3, the DNA is TGCAGTGCTACCAATCTAGCAACAGATACGCAGTATTTT. It is translated as CSATNLATDTQYF.

Only a few counts were recorded for this clonotype. The chain joins TRBV5-1 to TRBJ1-1; D not resolved. Germline lookup yields CDR1 SGHRS and CDR2 YFSETQ. The CDR3 consists of 12 residues. V was clipped by 2 bases and J by 1 base, with 3 bases between them. This CDR3 is CASSFQNTEAFF. CDR3 nucleotide sequence: TGCGCCAGCAGCTTTCAGAACACTGAAGCTTTCTTT.

In this sample, this clonotype turned up a few times. This chain links TRBV15 with TRBJ2-7; D perhaps matches TRBD2 (6 bases). Germline V lookup: CDR1 LNHNV, CDR2 YYDKDF (reference sequence). V shed 0 bases and J shed 5 bases, with 8 bases lying between them. There are 13 residues in the CDR3. This chain's CDR3 is CATSRDRTNEQYF. As DNA, the CDR3 is TGTGCCACCAGCAGAGATAGGACTAACGAGCAGTACTTC. Full variable domain (missing parts from reference TRBV15 and TRBJ2-7): DAMVIQNPRYQVTQFGKPVTLSCSQTLNHNVMYWYQQKSSQAPKLLFHYYDKDFNNEADTPDNFQSRRPNTSFCFLDIRSPGLGDTAMYLCATSRDRTNEQYFGPGTRLTVT.

This clonotype was detected a few times. CDR3 DNA sequence: TGTGCCAGCAGACCTAGGGCAGAGGCTGGAAACACCATATATTTT. Residues: CASRPRAEAGNTIYF. The V and J genes are TRBV12-3 or TRBV12-4 and TRBJ1-3; D is ambiguous. CDR3 length equals 15 residues. V was cut by 6 bases and J by 2 bases, with 14 bases left in between.

The CDR3 spells CASSHLLAKQFF. Here the CDR3 DNA reads TGTGCCAGCAGCCACTTACTAGCGAAGCAGTTCTTC. The V call is TRBV14, the J call TRBJ2-1; 7 bases agree with TRBD2. V was clipped by 3 bases and J by 11 bases; unmatched bases: 4. Germline V gene lookup returns CDR1 SGHDN and CDR2 FVKESK. There are 12 residues in the CDR3. The full variable domain, with the rest looked up from reference TRBV14 and TRBJ2-1, is EAGVTQFPSHSVIEKGQTVTLRCDPISGHDNLYWYRRVMGKEIKFLLHFVKESKQDESGMPNNRFLAERTGGTYSTLKVQPAELEDSGVYFCASSHLLAKQFFGPGTRLTVL.

A note on this clonotype: A read error may produce the germline difference seen at one junction end. The rearrangement links TRBV3-1 to TRBJ1-1, with a weak D call TRBD1 (5 bases). The germline V gene has CDR1 LGHDT and CDR2 YNNKEL (reference sequence). The CDR3 totals 13 residues. CDR3 residues: CGSSQLGGTEAFF. Written as DNA, the CDR3 is TGTGGCAGCAGCCAATTGGGGGGGACTGAAGCTTTCTTT.

This clonotype was seen a handful of times. This chain connects TRBV9 to TRBJ2-1; TRBD2 matches 14 bases. This CDR3 contains 15 residues. V gave up 4 bases and J gave up 9 bases; unmatched junction bases: 6. CDR1 is SGDLS and CDR2 is YYNGEE in the germline V gene. CDR3 coding DNA: TGTGCCAGCAGCTTTGGACTAGCGGGAGGATCTGAGCAGTTCTTC. Residues: CASSFGLAGGSEQFF.

This clonotype was picked up a small number of times. The chain recombines TRBV29-1 with TRBJ2-5; D not resolved. V lost 8 bases and J 5 bases, leaving 18 bases between the germline ends. The germline V gene encodes CDR1 SQVTM and CDR2 ANQGSEA. CDR3 length: 13 residues. CDR3 nucleotide sequence: TGCAGCTTCTTAACACCCCTGGGGGAGACCCAGTACTTC. Encoded protein: CSFLTPLGETQYF.

This clonotype was seen only a few times. V usage is TRBV7-2 and J usage is TRBJ2-5; tentative D call: TRBD2 (5 bases). The CDR3 has 15 amino acids. From germline, CDR1 is SGHTA and CDR2 FQGNSA. V lost 1 base and J 6 bases, leaving 15 bases between the germline ends. This CDR3 is CASSLDGLAPQTQYF. CDR3 coding DNA: TGTGCCAGCAGCTTAGACGGGCTAGCTCCTCAGACCCAGTACTTC.

This clonotype was seen many times. The germline gene is not matched at one end of the junction; a read error may be the cause. This rearrangement joins TRBV5-1 to TRBJ2-7; possibly TRBD1 for D (6 bases). The CDR3 is 14 residues long. The germline CDR1 and CDR2 sequences are SGHRS and YFSETQ. The CDR3: CASSLARLEEGGIF. The CDR3 DNA is TGCGCCAGCAGCTTGGCCCGATTGGAGGAAGGGGGTATCTTC.

The genes are TRBV29-1 and TRBJ2-7; possible D gene TRBD1, 6 bases. Germline lookup yields CDR1 SQVTM and CDR2 ANQGSEA. The CDR3 covers 15 residues. The CDR3 sequence: CSDLTGQNNTYEQYF. Written as DNA, the CDR3 is TGCAGTGATCTGACAGGCCAGAACAACACCTACGAGCAGTACTTC.

This clonotype was found a few times. The genes are TRBV2 and TRBJ2-2; TRBD2 might be the D (6 bases). The germline V gene encodes CDR1 SNHLY and CDR2 FYNNEI. The CDR3 consists of 14 residues. The V end lost 5 bases, the J end lost 7 bases, and 14 bases lay between the germline ends. In DNA form, the CDR3 reads TGTGCCAGCAGTCCACTAGCCCAAAACGGGGAGCTGTTTTTT. Translating gives CASSPLAQNGELFF. Based on the CDR3 plus reference TRBV2 and TRBJ2-2, the full variable domain is EPEVTQTPSHQVTQMGQEVILRCVPISNHLYFYWYRQILGQKVEFLVSFYNNEISEKSEIFDDQFSVERPDGSNFTLKIRSTKLEDSAMYFCASSPLAQNGELFFGEGSRLTVL.

This clonotype was seen repeatedly, ten times or more. The rearrangement uses TRBV27 and TRBJ2-3; 12 bases are a match to TRBD2. V lost 6 bases and J lost 7; bases outside the gene matches: 5. In germline, CDR1 is MNHEY, CDR2 SMNVEV (reference sequence). The CDR3 covers 14 residues. The DNA for the CDR3 is TGTGCCAGCAGAGGACTAGCGGGATTGAATACGCAGTATTTT. Protein sequence: CASRGLAGLNTQYF.

This clonotype was counted many times. The chain couples TRBV5-1 to TRBJ1-5; D is perhaps TRBD1 (5 bases). V dropped 2 bases and J dropped 6 bases, with 15 bases sitting between them. This CDR3 region has 15 residues. Germline assignment: CDR1 SGHRS and CDR2 YFSETQ. The CDR3 spells CASSFGGTSGQPQHF. In DNA form, the CDR3 reads TGCGCCAGCAGCTTTGGGGGGACGTCAGGTCAGCCCCAGCATTTT.

CDR3 region: CASSQPWGSSYNEQFF. The CDR3 coding sequence is TGCGCCAGCAGCCAACCGTGGGGTAGCTCCTACAATGAGCAGTTCTTC. The V gene is TRBV4-1, the J gene TRBJ2-1; D not resolved. The CDR3 consists of 16 residues. The V end was cut by 2 bases, the J end by 0 bases, with 11 bases between. Per germline, CDR1 MGHRA and CDR2 YSYEKL.

This clonotype turned up a few times. The rearrangement links TRBV5-1 to TRBJ2-5; 7 nucleotides agree with TRBD1. After removal of 2 bases from V and 7 bases from J, the junction contained 8 bases not matched to a gene. CDR1 and CDR2 from the germline V gene are SGHRS and YFSETQ. The CDR3 loop spans 14 amino acids. The CDR3 loop reads CASSLWDSGATQYF. The CDR3, as DNA: TGCGCCAGCAGCTTATGGGACAGTGGGGCGACCCAGTACTTC.

The sample holds a few counts of this clonotype. The chain combines TRBV7-9 with TRBJ2-1, with D possibly matching TRBD2 (5 bases). Germline V lookup: CDR1 SEHNR, CDR2 FQNEAQ (reference sequence). This CDR3 has 10 amino acids. V was pared by 5 bases and J by 9 bases, with 5 bases between. CDR3 nucleotide sequence: TGTGCCAGCAGCGCGGGTGAGCAGTTCTTC. Translating gives CASSAGEQFF.

This clonotype was observed a handful of times. The chain employs TRBV30 and TRBJ2-1, with 8 bases that match TRBD2. The junction had 7 bases not matched to a gene; V was cut back by 0 bases and J by 9 bases. The CDR3 has 14 residues. CDR1 is GTSNPN and CDR2 is SVGIG in the germline V gene (reference sequence). CDR3 sequence (DNA): TGTGCCTGGAGTGTAGTTCTAGCGGGCGGTGAGCAGTTCTTC. This gives the protein CAWSVVLAGGEQFF.

This clonotype was picked up a small number of times. The rearrangement uses TRBV9 and TRBJ2-3; 11 positions agree with TRBD2. The trim removed 4 bases at V and 5 bases at J, leaving 9 bases unmatched. Germline CDR1 and CDR2: SGDLS and YYNGEE. CDR3 length equals 16 residues. The CDR3 coding sequence is TGTGCCAGCAGCCTCATAGCGGGAGGGCCTGAAGATACGCAGTATTTT. Protein sequence: CASSLIAGGPEDTQYF.

This clonotype occurred many times. The chain carries TRBV6-5 and TRBJ2-3; D is tentatively TRBD1 or TRBD2 (5 bases each). Trimming shortened V by 1 base and J by 6 bases, and 17 bases separated the two germline ends. Germline CDR1 and CDR2: MNHEY and SVGAGI. The CDR3 extends over 16 amino acids. Here the CDR3 reads CASSYYSPSGTDTQYF. The CDR3 nucleotides read TGTGCCAGCAGTTACTATAGCCCGTCGGGGACGGATACGCAGTATTTT.

The chain links TRBV4-2 to TRBJ2-1; possible D gene TRBD1, 6 bases. The CDR3 is 14 amino acids. V was pared by 4 bases and J by 6 bases, with 13 bases between. Germline CDR1 LGHNA, CDR2 YNFKEQ. CDR3 residues: CASSPLTGRNEQFF. As DNA, the CDR3 is TGTGCCAGCAGCCCCCTGACAGGACGCAATGAGCAGTTCTTC.

With regard to this clonotype: Its ends do not fully match the called genes, so a read error is possible. V usage is TRBV13 and J usage is TRBJ2-3; TRBD1 aligns across 7 bases. Per germline, CDR1 PRHDT and CDR2 FYEKMQ (reference sequence). The CDR3 consists of 16 residues. The CDR3 coding sequence is TGTGCCAGCAGCTTTGGCTCGACAGGGAACGCAGATGCGCAGTATTTT. Translated: CASSFGSTGNADAQYF.